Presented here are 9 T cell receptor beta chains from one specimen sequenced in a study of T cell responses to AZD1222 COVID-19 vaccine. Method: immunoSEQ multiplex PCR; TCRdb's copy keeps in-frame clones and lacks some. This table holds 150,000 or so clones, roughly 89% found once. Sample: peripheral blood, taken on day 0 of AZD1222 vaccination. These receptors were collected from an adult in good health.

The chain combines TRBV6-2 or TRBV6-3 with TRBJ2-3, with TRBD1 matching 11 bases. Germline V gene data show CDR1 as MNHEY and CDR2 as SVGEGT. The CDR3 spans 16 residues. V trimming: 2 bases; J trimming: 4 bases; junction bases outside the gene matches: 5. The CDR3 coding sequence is TGTGCCAGCAGTTACGGACCGGGACAGGGGGCAGATACGCAGTATTTT. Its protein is CASSYGPGQGADTQYF.

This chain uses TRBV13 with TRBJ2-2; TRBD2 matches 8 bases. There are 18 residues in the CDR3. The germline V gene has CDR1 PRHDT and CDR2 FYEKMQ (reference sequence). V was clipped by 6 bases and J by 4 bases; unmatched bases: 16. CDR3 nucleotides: TGTGCCAGCAGTAAGAGAGCGGGAGCTCGGTCGGGCACCGGGGAGCTGTTTTTT. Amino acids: CASSKRAGARSGTGELFF.

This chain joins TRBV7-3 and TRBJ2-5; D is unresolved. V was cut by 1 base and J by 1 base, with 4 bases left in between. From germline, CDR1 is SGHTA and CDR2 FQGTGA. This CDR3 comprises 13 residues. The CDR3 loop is CASSLSSQETQYF. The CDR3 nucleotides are TGTGCCAGCAGCTTAAGCAGCCAAGAGACCCAGTACTTC.

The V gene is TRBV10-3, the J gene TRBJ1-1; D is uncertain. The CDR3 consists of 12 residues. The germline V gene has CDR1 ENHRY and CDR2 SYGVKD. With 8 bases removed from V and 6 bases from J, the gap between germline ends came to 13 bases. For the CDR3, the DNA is TGTGCCATCGCCGAAAGGTCCGCTGAAGCTTTCTTT. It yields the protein CAIAERSAEAFF.

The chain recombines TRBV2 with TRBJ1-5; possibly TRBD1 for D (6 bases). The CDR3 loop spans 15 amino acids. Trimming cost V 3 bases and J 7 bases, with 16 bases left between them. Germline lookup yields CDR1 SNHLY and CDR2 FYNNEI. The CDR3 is CASSEKGLRGQPQHF. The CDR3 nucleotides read TGTGCCAGCAGTGAGAAGGGCCTCAGGGGACAGCCCCAGCATTTT.

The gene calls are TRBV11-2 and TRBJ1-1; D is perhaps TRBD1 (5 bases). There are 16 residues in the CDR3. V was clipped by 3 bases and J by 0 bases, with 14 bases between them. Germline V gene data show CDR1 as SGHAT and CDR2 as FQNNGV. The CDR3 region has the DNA TGTGCCAGCAGCTTCTACCCCGGGGCACTGAACACTGAAGCTTTCTTT. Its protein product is CASSFYPGALNTEAFF.

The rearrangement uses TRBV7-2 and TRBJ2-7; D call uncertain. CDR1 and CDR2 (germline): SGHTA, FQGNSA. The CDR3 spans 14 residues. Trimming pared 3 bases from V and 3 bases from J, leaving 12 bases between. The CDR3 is CASSLYRPDYEQYF. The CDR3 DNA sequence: TGTGCCAGCAGCTTGTACCGGCCCGACTACGAGCAGTACTTC. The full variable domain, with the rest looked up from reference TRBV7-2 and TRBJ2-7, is GAGVSQSPSNKVTEKGKDVELRCDPISGHTALYWYRQSLGQGLEFLIYFQGNSAPDKSGLPSDRFSAERTGGSVSTLTIQRTQQEDSAVYLCASSLYRPDYEQYFGPGTRLTVT.

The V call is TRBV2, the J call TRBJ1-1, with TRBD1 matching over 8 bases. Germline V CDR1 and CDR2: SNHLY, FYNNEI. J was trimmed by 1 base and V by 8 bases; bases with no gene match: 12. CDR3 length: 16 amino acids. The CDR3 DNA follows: TGTGCCAGCTTTGGACTTACCGGGACAGGGAACACTGAAGCTTTCTTT. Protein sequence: CASFGLTGTGNTEAFF.

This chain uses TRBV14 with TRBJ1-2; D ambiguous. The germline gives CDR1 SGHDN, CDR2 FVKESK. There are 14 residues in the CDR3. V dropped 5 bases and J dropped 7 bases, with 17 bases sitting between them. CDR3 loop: CASSFDSGMGGYTF. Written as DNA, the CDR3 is TGTGCCAGCAGCTTTGATTCGGGGATGGGTGGCTACACCTTC.